These 29 T cell receptor beta chains were all obtained from the same sample, sequenced in a study of cytotoxic CD8 clonotypes in ibrutinib-treated CLL. Here immunoSEQ multiplex PCR was the method, and the copy in TCRdb shows in-frame clones only, minus some. The table records tens of thousands of clones, approximately 52% of them present only once. Sequences were derived from PBMCs, sampled after 24 months of ibrutinib treatment. These receptors all come from a human donor with chronic lymphocytic leukemia.

This chain connects TRBV10-2 to TRBJ2-4, with 7 bases that match TRBD2. CDR1 and CDR2 (germline): WSHSY, SAAADI. The CDR3 has 14 residues. V lost 6 bases to trimming and J lost 6 bases; unmatched junction nucleotides: 8. CDR3 residues: CASRSGGVGNIQYF. Written as DNA, the CDR3 is TGCGCCAGCAGGTCGGGGGGAGTGGGAAACATTCAGTACTTC.

The CDR3 here is CASSLTLVNEQFF. The CDR3 DNA follows: TGTGCCAGCAGCTTGACACTGGTGAATGAGCAGTTCTTC. J is TRBJ2-1 and V is TRBV5-6, with D hard to call. Germline V gene sequence: CDR1 SGHDT, CDR2 YYEEEE. The CDR3 length is 13 residues. V lost 1 base, J lost 7 bases, and 9 bases lay in between. Filled out from reference TRBV5-6 and TRBJ2-1, the complete variable domain reads DAGVTQSPTHLIKTRGQQVTLRCSPKSGHDTVSWYQQALGQGPQFIFQYYEEEERQRGNFPDRFSGHQFPNYSSELNVNALLLGDSALYLCASSLTLVNEQFFGPGTRLTVL.

The rearrangement joins TRBV19 to TRBJ2-1; D gene ambiguous. Germline values: CDR1 LNHDA, CDR2 SQIVND (reference sequence). The V end was cut by 3 bases, the J end by 6 bases, with 9 bases between. This CDR3 contains 13 residues. The CDR3 protein is CASSISKGNEQFF. In DNA, the CDR3 is TGTGCCAGTAGTATCAGTAAAGGCAATGAGCAGTTCTTC.

V usage is TRBV5-1 and J usage is TRBJ2-3, with D unclear. Germline V CDR1 and CDR2: SGHRS, YFSETQ. The V end was cut by 1 base, the J end by 2 bases, with 11 bases between. The CDR3 length is 15 residues. CDR3 region: CASSLIAATTDTQYF. CDR3 DNA: TGCGCCAGCAGCTTGATAGCAGCAACCACAGATACGCAGTATTTT. Using reference TRBV5-1 and TRBJ2-3 for the parts outside the CDR3, the full variable domain is KAGVTQTPRYLIKTRGQQVTLSCSPISGHRSVSWYQQTPGQGLQFLFEYFSETQRNKGNFPGRFSGRQFSNSRSEMNVSTLELGDSALYLCASSLIAATTDTQYFGPGTRLTVL.

The chain employs TRBV13 and TRBJ2-6; tentatively, D is TRBD1 (6 bases). CDR1 is PRHDT and CDR2 is FYEKMQ in the germline V gene (reference sequence). V was cut by 3 bases and J by 0 bases, with 6 bases left in between. The CDR3 contains 15 residues. CDR3 sequence reads: CASSFRGSGANVLTF. CDR3 bases: TGTGCCAGCAGCTTCAGGGGCTCTGGGGCCAACGTCCTGACTTTC.

The chain combines TRBV4-1 with TRBJ2-5, with TRBD1 matching 7 bases. CDR3 length equals 15 residues. Trimming removed 0 bases from V and 9 bases from J; junction bases left unmatched: 10. Germline V gene lookup returns CDR1 MGHRA and CDR2 YSYEKL. The CDR3 reads CASSQDRGGLGAQYF. CDR3 coding DNA: TGCGCCAGCAGCCAAGATCGAGGGGGCTTAGGGGCCCAGTACTTC.

This clone was picked up a small number of times. The CDR3 sequence: CASSMRPGNTEAFF. The CDR3 DNA reads TGTGCCAGTAGTATGCGACCGGGGAACACTGAAGCTTTCTTT. The chain uses TRBV19 and TRBJ1-1; no definite D call. V dropped 3 bases and J dropped 1 base, with 9 bases sitting between them. The CDR3 is made up of 14 amino acids. Germline values: CDR1 LNHDA, CDR2 SQIVND (reference sequence).

The chain recombines TRBV7-6 with TRBJ2-2; 9 nucleotides agree with TRBD1. This CDR3 has 15 amino acids. V lost 5 bases to trimming and J lost 13 bases; unmatched junction nucleotides: 14. The germline V gene has CDR1 SGHVS and CDR2 FNYEAQ. CDR3 sequence: CASSPTDRGVRVLFF. The CDR3 coding sequence is TGTGCCAGCAGCCCTACGGACAGGGGAGTTCGTGTGCTGTTTTTT.

The chain combines TRBV6-1 with TRBJ2-3; 10 nucleotides match TRBD2. Germline loops: CDR1 MNHNS, CDR2 SASEGT. The trim removed 7 bases at V and 7 bases at J, leaving 8 bases unmatched. The CDR3 runs 14 residues. CDR3 nucleotides: TGTGCCAGCACCGGACTAGCGGAGCAGTATACGCAGTATTTT. Its protein product is CASTGLAEQYTQYF.

The CDR3 bases are TGTGCCAGCAGCCGGGGGGTTGGGGTCGGAAACACCATATATTTT. Residues: CASSRGVGVGNTIYF. The chain has TRBV6-5 and TRBJ1-3; possibly TRBD1 for D (5 bases). Deletions cut 6 bases from V and 4 bases from J, with 16 bases between. There are 15 residues in the CDR3. The germline gives CDR1 MNHEY, CDR2 SVGAGI.

The genes are TRBV7-2 and TRBJ2-2; D gene unclear. Germline values: CDR1 SGHTA, CDR2 FQGNSA. Between the trimmed V and J ends, which lost 5 bases and 1 base, there was a span of 11 bases. The CDR3 contains 15 residues. The CDR3, as DNA: TGTGCCAGCAGCCCATCGGTCCTGAACACCGGGGAGCTGTTTTTT. It yields the protein CASSPSVLNTGELFF.

The J gene is TRBJ1-3, the V gene TRBV4-1; no definite D call. CDR1 is MGHRA, CDR2 YSYEKL, per germline. Trimming stripped 4 bases from V and 0 bases from J, with 10 bases between. This CDR3 contains 15 residues. The CDR3 region has the DNA TGCGCCAGCAGCCCCGGGCGGAGCTCTGGAAACACCATATATTTT. Translating gives CASSPGRSSGNTIYF.

This chain links TRBV10-3 with TRBJ2-7; D tentatively fits TRBD1 or TRBD2 (5 bases each). CDR1 and CDR2 (germline): ENHRY, SYGVKD. The CDR3 is 15 residues long. With 4 bases removed from V and 4 bases from J, the gap between germline ends came to 17 bases. The CDR3 bases are TGTGCCATCAGTGGCCCGGGACCCACGTTATACGAGCAGTACGTC. The encoded protein is CAISGPGPTLYEQYV.

The V call is TRBV6-1, the J call TRBJ2-7; unclear D gene. The V and J ends lost 6 bases and 6 bases respectively, with 6 bases between them. The CDR3 has 10 residues. Germline V lookup: CDR1 MNHNS, CDR2 SASEGT. The CDR3, as DNA: TGTGCCAGCAGGCTGACCGAGCAGTACTTC. As protein: CASRLTEQYF.

This clone was seen once. The CDR3 DNA is TGTGCCAGCAGCACATTACCACTAAGCACAGATACGCAGTATTTT. This translates into CASSTLPLSTDTQYF. This chain connects TRBV7-9 to TRBJ2-3; D is undetermined. The CDR3 consists of 15 residues. The V gene lost 5 bases and the J gene lost 0 bases, with 12 bases spanning the gap. Looked up from germline, CDR1 is SEHNR and CDR2 is FQNEAQ (reference sequence).

The chain employs TRBV7-9 and TRBJ2-5; D perhaps matches TRBD2 (5 bases). V was cut by 3 bases and J by 2 bases, with 19 bases left in between. The germline gives CDR1 SEHNR, CDR2 FQNEAQ (reference sequence). The CDR3 has 17 amino acids. The CDR3 DNA reads TGTGCCAGCAGCTTGGGAGAACGAGAATTGGCTCAAGAGACCCAGTACTTC. Protein sequence: CASSLGERELAQETQYF.

The rearrangement joins TRBV9 to TRBJ2-5, with TRBD1 matching over 7 bases. Unmatched junction bases numbered 12, after V lost 0 bases and J lost 13 bases. CDR1 and CDR2 (germline): SGDLS, YYNGEE. This CDR3 comprises 14 residues. CDR3 sequence: CASSVASAGGMRYF. CDR3 DNA sequence: TGTGCCAGCAGCGTAGCTTCGGCAGGGGGAATGAGGTACTTC.

The chain recombines TRBV7-9 with TRBJ2-5; a weak D match, TRBD2 (6 bases). The germline CDR1 and CDR2 sequences are SEHNR and FQNEAQ (reference sequence). This CDR3 has 14 residues. Trimming removed 6 bases at V and 2 bases at J, with 13 bases between. The CDR3 coding sequence is TGTGCCAGCAGTTATCCGGGACTGCAAGAGACCCAGTACTTC. It yields the protein CASSYPGLQETQYF. The whole variable domain, remainder taken from reference TRBV7-9 and TRBJ2-5, is DTGVSQNPRHKITKRGQNVTFRCDPISEHNRLYWYRQTLGQGPEFLTYFQNEAQLEKSRLLSDRFSAERPKGSFSTLEIQRTEQGDSAMYLCASSYPGLQETQYFGPGTRLLVL.

The V gene is TRBV4-1, the J gene TRBJ1-6; no firm D call. The CDR3 extends over 19 amino acids. CDR1 and CDR2 from the germline V gene are MGHRA and YSYEKL. Trimming shortened V by 3 bases and J by 7 bases, and 25 bases separated the two germline ends. CDR3 residues: CASSHPKFTHGVENSPLHF. The CDR3, as DNA: TGCGCCAGCAGCCACCCTAAATTCACCCATGGGGTGGAGAATTCACCCCTCCACTTT.

This clone was seen a single time. The chain employs TRBV30 and TRBJ2-7, with TRBD1 matching over 7 bases. The CDR3 is made up of 15 amino acids. The J segment lost 5 bases and the V segment lost 2 bases, leaving 12 bases of the junction unmatched. In germline, CDR1 is GTSNPN, CDR2 SVGIG (reference sequence). CDR3 protein: CAWSSHLTGRNEQYF. The CDR3 region has the DNA TGTGCCTGGAGTTCCCACTTGACAGGGCGAAACGAGCAGTACTTC.

Within the sample, this clone is medium-sized. CDR3 sequence (DNA): TGTGCCAGCAGCTTAGCCTTCCGGTGGTCAGCCCAGCATTTT. It translates to CASSLAFRWSAQHF. The J gene is TRBJ1-5, the V gene TRBV7-2; unclear D gene. CDR1 SGHTA and CDR2 FQGNSA come from the germline V gene. Trimming removed 0 bases from V and 11 bases from J, with 14 bases in between. The CDR3 is 14 amino acids.

This chain links TRBV30 with TRBJ2-6; the D call may be TRBD1 or TRBD2 (6 bases each). The CDR3 extends over 16 amino acids. Trimming took off 2 bases at V and 0 bases at J, with 11 bases between the two ends. Germline loops: CDR1 GTSNPN, CDR2 SVGIG (reference sequence). CDR3 in amino acids: CAWSSKGGSGANVLTF. CDR3 DNA sequence: TGTGCCTGGAGTTCAAAGGGGGGCTCTGGGGCCAACGTCCTGACTTTC. Full variable domain (missing parts from reference TRBV30 and TRBJ2-6): SQTIHQWPATLVQPVGSPLSLECTVEGTSNPNLYWYRQAAGRGLQLLFYSVGIGQISSEVPQNLSASRPQDRQFILSSKKLLLSDSGFYLCAWSSKGGSGANVLTFGAGSRLTVL.

The V and J genes are TRBV27 and TRBJ2-7; D remains ambiguous. Trimming shortened V by 6 bases and J by 1 base, and 13 bases separated the two germline ends. The CDR3 extends over 14 amino acids. Per germline, CDR1 MNHEY and CDR2 SMNVEV (reference sequence). As DNA, the CDR3 is TGTGCCAGCAGACCACACGACGGTTCCTACGAGCAGTACGTC. This translates into CASRPHDGSYEQYV.

This rearrangement joins TRBV6-5 to TRBJ1-1; D unclear. Germline V lookup: CDR1 MNHEY, CDR2 SVGAGI. V was trimmed by 5 bases and J by 3 bases, leaving 13 bases between them. The CDR3 is 14 residues long. Here the CDR3 DNA reads TGTGCCAGCAGTACCGGGCCTTCGTACACTGAAGCTTTCTTT. Translation gives CASSTGPSYTEAFF.

V usage is TRBV7-2 and J usage is TRBJ1-1; D uncertain. CDR3 length equals 16 residues. Looked up from germline, CDR1 is SGHTA and CDR2 is FQGNSA. The germline V and J ends were trimmed by 1 base and 1 base, with 13 bases remaining between them. CDR3 amino acids: CASSLELARRNTEAFF. The CDR3 bases are TGTGCCAGCAGCTTAGAACTGGCACGGCGGAACACTGAAGCTTTCTTT.

This chain connects TRBV19 to TRBJ2-1, with D possibly matching TRBD2 (6 bases). The ends were cut back, 3 bases at V and 4 bases at J, with 13 bases in the middle. The CDR3 is made up of 15 amino acids. Germline V gene lookup returns CDR1 LNHDA and CDR2 SQIVND (reference sequence). The CDR3 loop reads CASSITAGGYNEQFF. The DNA for the CDR3 is TGTGCCAGTAGTATCACAGCGGGTGGATACAATGAGCAGTTCTTC.

A few counts support this clone. The chain recombines TRBV28 with TRBJ2-5, with D hard to call. The germline V and J ends were trimmed by 8 bases and 5 bases, with 12 bases remaining between them. Germline V gene lookup returns CDR1 MDHEN and CDR2 SYDVKM. The CDR3 spans 12 residues. CDR3 amino acids: CASVKGTETQYF. The CDR3 nucleotides read TGTGCCAGCGTCAAGGGTACGGAGACCCAGTACTTC.

The chain uses TRBV5-4 and TRBJ2-7; the match to TRBD1 covers 9 bases. The junction had 3 bases not matched to a gene; V was cut back by 2 bases and J by 3 bases. The CDR3 sequence is 14 residues long. The germline V gene has CDR1 SGHNT and CDR2 YYREEE (reference sequence). In DNA form, the CDR3 reads TGTGCCAGCAGCTTTGGGACAGGGAGCTACGAGCAGTACGTC. Residues: CASSFGTGSYEQYV.

In this sample, this clone turned up many times. The chain uses TRBV9 and TRBJ2-1; 14 bases map to TRBD2. The germline V gene encodes CDR1 SGDLS and CDR2 YYNGEE. V shed 3 bases and J 10 bases; nucleotides not matched to a gene: 6. The CDR3 sequence is 15 residues long. The CDR3 spells CASSAGLAGDWEQFF. CDR3 bases: TGTGCCAGCAGCGCGGGACTAGCGGGGGATTGGGAGCAGTTCTTC.